These 5 T cell receptor beta chains share one sample of origin, sequenced in a study of CD4 T cells in relation to SARS-CoV-2 and coronaviruses. TCRdb's copy holds only in-frame clones and misses some; the assay was immunoSEQ multiplex PCR. The sample holds some 40,000 clones; approximately 83% are singletons and the top ten take around 3.3%. The sequenced sample was memory CD4+ T cells from PBMCs. The source of these receptors is an adult with COVID-19.

The chain has TRBV7-8 and TRBJ2-1, with TRBD2 as a possible D gene (6 bases). This CDR3 has 13 residues. Trimming stripped 6 bases from V and 6 bases from J, with 12 bases between. The V gene's germline CDR1 is SGHVS and CDR2 FQNEAQ. In DNA, the CDR3 is TGTGCCAGCAGATGGGACTTGCTCAATGAGCAGTTCTTC. Amino acid sequence: CASRWDLLNEQFF.

This clone occurred a few times. The J gene is TRBJ2-1, the V gene TRBV2; D gene ambiguous. The V gene's germline CDR1 is SNHLY and CDR2 FYNNEI. The CDR3 runs 12 residues. The V end lost 5 bases, the J end lost 7 bases, and 9 bases lay between the germline ends. CDR3 DNA sequence: TGTGCCAGCAGTTGGAAGCGAAATGAGCAGTTCTTC. This encodes CASSWKRNEQFF.

The chain has TRBV30 and TRBJ2-1; D is uncertain. This CDR3 region has 12 residues. CDR1 and CDR2 (germline): GTSNPN, SVGIG (reference sequence). V was trimmed by 2 bases and J by 8 bases, leaving 10 bases between them. For the CDR3, the DNA is TGTGCCTGGAGTTTCAGTGGTTATGAGCAGTTCTTC. It encodes CAWSFSGYEQFF.

This clone was seen only a few times. The chain recombines TRBV5-1 with TRBJ2-3; 12 bases agree with TRBD2. CDR3 size: 15 residues. CDR1 is SGHRS and CDR2 is YFSETQ in the germline V gene. With V trimmed by 4 bases and J by 3 bases, 3 bases remained unmatched. The DNA for the CDR3 is TGCGCCAGCAGCCGTACTAGCGGGAGGACAGATACGCAGTATTTT. Amino acid sequence: CASSRTSGRTDTQYF.

The CDR3 sequence is CATSRQGRNTGELFF. The DNA for the CDR3 is TGTGCCACCAGCCGACAGGGTAGGAACACCGGGGAGCTGTTTTTT. This rearrangement joins TRBV15 to TRBJ2-2; 7 bases are shared with TRBD1. Germline loops: CDR1 LNHNV, CDR2 YYDKDF (reference sequence). The junction had 4 bases not matched to a gene; V was cut back by 5 bases and J by 1 base. The CDR3 spans 15 residues.